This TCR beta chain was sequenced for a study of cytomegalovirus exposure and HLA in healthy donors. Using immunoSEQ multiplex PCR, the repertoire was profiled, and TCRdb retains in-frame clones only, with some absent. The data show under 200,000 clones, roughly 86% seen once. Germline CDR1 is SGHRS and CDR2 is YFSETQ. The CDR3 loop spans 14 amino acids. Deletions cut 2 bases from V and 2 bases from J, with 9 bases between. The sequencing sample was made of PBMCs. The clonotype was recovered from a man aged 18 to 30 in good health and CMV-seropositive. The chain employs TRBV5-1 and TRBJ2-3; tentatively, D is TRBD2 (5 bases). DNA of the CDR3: TGCGCCAGCAGCTTCGAGGGCACCACAGATACGCAGTATTTT. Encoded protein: CASSFEGTTDTQYF.